The clone carrying this T cell receptor beta chain occurred a few times. The CDR3 is 16 amino acids. Germline V lookup: CDR1 SGHDT, CDR2 YYEEEE. The J segment lost 3 bases and the V segment lost 4 bases, leaving 10 bases of the junction unmatched. This sample was taken from a study of OX40 agonist ivuxolimab in advanced cancers. Assay used: immunoSEQ multiplex PCR; TCRdb lists only in-frame clones, some missing. The sample shows approximately 21,000 clones, roughly 88% of them seen only once. This receptor was taken from an adult with an advanced solid tumor such as melanoma, head and neck, liver or kidney cancer. The chain carries TRBV5-6 and TRBJ1-1; TRBD1 matches 9 bases. The sample here was CD4+ or CD8+ T cells sorted from blood, taken in a trial of the OX40 agonist ivuxolimab. Here the CDR3 DNA reads TGTGCCAGCAGCCCGGAGGGACAGGGTTTGGACACTGAAGCTTTCTTT. This gives the protein CASSPEGQGLDTEAFF. Based on the CDR3 plus reference TRBV5-6 and TRBJ1-1, the full variable domain is DAGVTQSPTHLIKTRGQQVTLRCSPKSGHDTVSWYQQALGQGPQFIFQYYEEEERQRGNFPDRFSGHQFPNYSSELNVNALLLGDSALYLCASSPEGQGLDTEAFFGQGTRLTVV.